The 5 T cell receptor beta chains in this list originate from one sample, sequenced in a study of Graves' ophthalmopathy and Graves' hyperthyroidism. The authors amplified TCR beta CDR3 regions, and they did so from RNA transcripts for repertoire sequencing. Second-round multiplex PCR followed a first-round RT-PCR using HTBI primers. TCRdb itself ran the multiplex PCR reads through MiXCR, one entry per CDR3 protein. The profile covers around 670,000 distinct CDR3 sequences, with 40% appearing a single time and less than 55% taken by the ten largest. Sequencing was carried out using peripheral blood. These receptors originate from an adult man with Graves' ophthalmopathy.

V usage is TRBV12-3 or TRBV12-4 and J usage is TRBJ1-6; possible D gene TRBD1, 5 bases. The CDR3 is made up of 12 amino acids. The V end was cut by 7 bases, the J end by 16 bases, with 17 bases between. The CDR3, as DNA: TGTGCCAGCACCGGGCAGGGTCTCCGACTCCACTTT. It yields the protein CASTGQGLRLHF.

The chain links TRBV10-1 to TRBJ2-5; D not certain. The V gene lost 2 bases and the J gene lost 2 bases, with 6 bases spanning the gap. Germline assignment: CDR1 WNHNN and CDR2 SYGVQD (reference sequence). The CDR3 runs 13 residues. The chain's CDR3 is CASSETPQETQYF. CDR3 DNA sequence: TGCGCCAGCAGTGAGACCCCACAAGAGACCCAGTACTTC.

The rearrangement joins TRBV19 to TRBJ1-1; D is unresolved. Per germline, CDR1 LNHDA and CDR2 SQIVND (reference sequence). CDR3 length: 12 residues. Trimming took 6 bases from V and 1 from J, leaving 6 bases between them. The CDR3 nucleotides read TGTGCCAGTAGGCGACAGAACACTGAAGCTTTCTTT. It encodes CASRRQNTEAFF.

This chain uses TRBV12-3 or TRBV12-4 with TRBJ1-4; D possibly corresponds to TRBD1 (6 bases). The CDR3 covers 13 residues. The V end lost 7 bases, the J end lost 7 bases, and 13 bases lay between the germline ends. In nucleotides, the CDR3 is TGTGCCAGCACTCAGGACAGTTCTGAAAAACTGTTTTTT. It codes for CASTQDSSEKLFF.

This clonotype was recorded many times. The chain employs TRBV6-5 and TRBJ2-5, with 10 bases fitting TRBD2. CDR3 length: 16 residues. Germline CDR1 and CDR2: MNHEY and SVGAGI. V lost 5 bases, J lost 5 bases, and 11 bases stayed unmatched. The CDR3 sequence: CASSTWIAGGRETQYF. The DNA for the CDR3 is TGTGCCAGCAGTACATGGATAGCGGGAGGTCGGGAGACCCAGTACTTC.